Below, 2 T cell receptor beta chains from the same sample are listed, as sequenced in a study of blood T cells in healthy people across ages. A second PCR of about 6 to 11 cycles used a sample-barcoded 5' primer and a J-beta primer mix. TCRdb independently ran MiXCR on the 5' RACE reads; one entry per CDR3 protein. Here the sample spans about 380,000 distinct CDR3 sequences, roughly half being singletons. The sample comprised blood. All receptors derive from a man between 60 and 70 years old in good health.

Comment on this clonotype: Given a much more abundant clone one base away, this may be a read error. The chain is built from TRBV20-1 and TRBJ2-7; 8 nucleotides align to TRBD2. The V segment lost 3 bases and the J segment 5 bases; nucleotides outside the gene matches: 9. CDR1 is DFQATT and CDR2 is SNEGSKA in the germline V gene (reference sequence). This CDR3 has 14 residues. CDR3 loop: CSASGRATSDEQYF. Written as DNA, the CDR3 is TGCAGTGCTAGCGGGAGGGCCACGTCCGACGAGCAGTACTTC.

This clonotype was counted at least ten times. V is TRBV7-3 and J is TRBJ2-1, with 8 bases lining up with TRBD2. Germline-derived CDR1 and CDR2 are SGHTA and FQGTGA. The CDR3 consists of 16 residues. After removal of 0 bases from V and 7 bases from J, the junction contained 8 bases not matched to a gene. As DNA, the CDR3 is TGTGCCAGCAGCTTAACCTCGATAGCGGGACGGAATGAGCAGTTCTTC. This encodes CASSLTSIAGRNEQFF.